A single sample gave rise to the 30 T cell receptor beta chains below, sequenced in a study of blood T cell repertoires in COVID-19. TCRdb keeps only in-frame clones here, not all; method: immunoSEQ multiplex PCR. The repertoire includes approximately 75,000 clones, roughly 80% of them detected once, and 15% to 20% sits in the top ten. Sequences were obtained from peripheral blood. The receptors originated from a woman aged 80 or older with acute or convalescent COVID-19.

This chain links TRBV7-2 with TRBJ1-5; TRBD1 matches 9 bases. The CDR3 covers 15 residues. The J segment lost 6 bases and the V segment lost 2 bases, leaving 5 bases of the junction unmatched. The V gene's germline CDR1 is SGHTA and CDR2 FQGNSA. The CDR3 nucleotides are TGTGCCAGCAGCTTAATGACAGGGGGAAGTCAGCCCCAGCATTTT. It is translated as CASSLMTGGSQPQHF.

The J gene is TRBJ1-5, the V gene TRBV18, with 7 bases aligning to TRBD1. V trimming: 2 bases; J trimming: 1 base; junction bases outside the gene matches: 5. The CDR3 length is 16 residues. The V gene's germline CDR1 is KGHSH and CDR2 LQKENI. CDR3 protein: CASSPIGTASNQPQHF. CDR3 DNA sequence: TGTGCCAGCTCACCAATTGGGACAGCAAGCAATCAGCCCCAGCATTTT.

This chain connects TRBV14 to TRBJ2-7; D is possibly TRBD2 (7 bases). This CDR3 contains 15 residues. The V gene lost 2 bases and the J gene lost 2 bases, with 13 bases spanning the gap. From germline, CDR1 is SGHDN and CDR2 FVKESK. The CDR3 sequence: CASSQWGGGAYEQYF. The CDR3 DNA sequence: TGTGCCAGCAGCCAATGGGGAGGGGGGGCCTACGAGCAGTACTTC. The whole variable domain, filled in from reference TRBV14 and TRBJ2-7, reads EAGVTQFPSHSVIEKGQTVTLRCDPISGHDNLYWYRRVMGKEIKFLLHFVKESKQDESGMPNNRFLAERTGGTYSTLKVQPAELEDSGVYFCASSQWGGGAYEQYFGPGTRLTVT.

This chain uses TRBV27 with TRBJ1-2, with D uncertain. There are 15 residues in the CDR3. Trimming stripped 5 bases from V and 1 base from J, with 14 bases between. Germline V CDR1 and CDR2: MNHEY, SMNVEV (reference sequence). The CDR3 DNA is TGTGCCAGCAGTCCAAAACAGTGGTATAACTATGGCTACACCTTC. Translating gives CASSPKQWYNYGYTF.

CDR3 sequence: CAWRGKGAGTGELFF. DNA of the CDR3: TGTGCCTGGAGGGGAAAAGGGGCTGGCACCGGGGAGCTGTTTTTT. This chain connects TRBV30 to TRBJ2-2; a possible D gene is TRBD1 (5 bases). V lost 3 bases and J 4 bases, leaving 15 bases between the germline ends. The CDR3 consists of 15 residues. CDR1 and CDR2 (germline): GTSNPN, SVGIG (reference sequence). Using reference TRBV30 and TRBJ2-2 for the parts outside the CDR3, the full variable domain is SQTIHQWPATLVQPVGSPLSLECTVEGTSNPNLYWYRQAAGRGLQLLFYSVGIGQISSEVPQNLSASRPQDRQFILSSKKLLLSDSGFYLCAWRGKGAGTGELFFGEGSRLTVL.

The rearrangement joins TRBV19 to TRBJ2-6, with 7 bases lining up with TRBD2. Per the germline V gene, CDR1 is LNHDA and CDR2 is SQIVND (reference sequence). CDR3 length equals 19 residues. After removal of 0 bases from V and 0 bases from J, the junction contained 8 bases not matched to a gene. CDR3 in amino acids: CASSIDFAGLTSGANVLTF. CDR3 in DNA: TGTGCCAGTAGTATAGATTTTGCGGGACTAACCTCTGGGGCCAACGTCCTGACTTTC. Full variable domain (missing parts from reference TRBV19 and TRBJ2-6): DGGITQSPKYLFRKEGQNVTLSCEQNLNHDAMYWYRQDPGQGLRLIYYSQIVNDFQKGDIAEGYSVSREKKESFPLTVTSAQKNPTAFYLCASSIDFAGLTSGANVLTFGAGSRLTVL.

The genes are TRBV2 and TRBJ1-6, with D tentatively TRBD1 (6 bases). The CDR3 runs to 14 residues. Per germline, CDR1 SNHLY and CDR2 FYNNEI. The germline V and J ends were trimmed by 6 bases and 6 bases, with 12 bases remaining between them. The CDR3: CASSARTANSPLHF. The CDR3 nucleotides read TGTGCCAGCAGCGCTAGGACAGCTAATTCACCCCTCCACTTT.

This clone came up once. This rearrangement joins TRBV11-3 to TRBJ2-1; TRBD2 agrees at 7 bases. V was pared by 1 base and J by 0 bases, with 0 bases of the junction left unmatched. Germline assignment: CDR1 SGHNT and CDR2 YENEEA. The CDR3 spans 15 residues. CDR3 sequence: CASSLGGSSYNEQFF. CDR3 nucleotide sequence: TGTGCCAGCAGCTTAGGCGGGAGCTCCTACAATGAGCAGTTCTTC.

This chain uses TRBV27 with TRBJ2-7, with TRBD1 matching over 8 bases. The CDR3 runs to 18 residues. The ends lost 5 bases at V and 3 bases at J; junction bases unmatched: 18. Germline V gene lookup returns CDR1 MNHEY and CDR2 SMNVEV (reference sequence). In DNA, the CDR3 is TGTGCCAGCAGTCTGTCGGGCCGACAGGGGCGAAGCAGCTACGAGCAGTACTTC. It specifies CASSLSGRQGRSSYEQYF.

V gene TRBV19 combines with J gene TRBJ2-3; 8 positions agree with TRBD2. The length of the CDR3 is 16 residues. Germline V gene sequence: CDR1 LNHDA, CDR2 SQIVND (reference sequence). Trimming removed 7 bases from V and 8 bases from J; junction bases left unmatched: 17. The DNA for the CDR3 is TGTGCCAGTACCCCAGGGAGCGGGAGCGGGCTGGTTACGCAGTATTTT. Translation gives CASTPGSGSGLVTQYF.

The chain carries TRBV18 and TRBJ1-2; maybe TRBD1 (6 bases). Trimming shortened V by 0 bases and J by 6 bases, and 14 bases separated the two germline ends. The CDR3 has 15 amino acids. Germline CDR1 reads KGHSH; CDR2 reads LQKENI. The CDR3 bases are TGTGCCAGCTCACCACCGTACGAGAGACAGGATGGCTACACCTTC. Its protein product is CASSPPYERQDGYTF.

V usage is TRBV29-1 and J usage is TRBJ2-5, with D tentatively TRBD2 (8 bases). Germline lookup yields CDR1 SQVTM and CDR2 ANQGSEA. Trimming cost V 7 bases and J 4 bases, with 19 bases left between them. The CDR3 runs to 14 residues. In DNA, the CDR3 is TGCAGCGCCCGACTAGCGCCAGGGGGAGAGACCCAGTACTTC. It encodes CSARLAPGGETQYF.

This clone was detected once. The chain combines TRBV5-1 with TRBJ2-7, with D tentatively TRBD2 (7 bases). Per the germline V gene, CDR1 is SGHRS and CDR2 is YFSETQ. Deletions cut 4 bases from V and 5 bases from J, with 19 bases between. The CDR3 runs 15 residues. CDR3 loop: CASSPPRLGGDEQYF. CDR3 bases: TGCGCCAGCAGCCCCCCGAGGCTAGGGGGGGACGAGCAGTACTTC.

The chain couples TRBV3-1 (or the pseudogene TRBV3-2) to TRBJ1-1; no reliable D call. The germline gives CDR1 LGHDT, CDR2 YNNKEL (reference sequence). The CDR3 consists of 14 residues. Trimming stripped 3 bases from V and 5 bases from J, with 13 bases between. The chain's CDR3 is CASSQEGGRTEAFF. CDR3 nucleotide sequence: TGTGCCAGCAGCCAGGAGGGTGGTCGGACTGAAGCTTTCTTT.

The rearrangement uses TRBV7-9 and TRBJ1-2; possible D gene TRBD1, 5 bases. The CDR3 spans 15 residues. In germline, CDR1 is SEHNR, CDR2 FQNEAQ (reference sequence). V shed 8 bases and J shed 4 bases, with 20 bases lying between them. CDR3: CASAPGGTFGYGYTF. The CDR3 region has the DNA TGTGCCAGCGCACCGGGGGGGACCTTTGGCTATGGCTACACCTTC.

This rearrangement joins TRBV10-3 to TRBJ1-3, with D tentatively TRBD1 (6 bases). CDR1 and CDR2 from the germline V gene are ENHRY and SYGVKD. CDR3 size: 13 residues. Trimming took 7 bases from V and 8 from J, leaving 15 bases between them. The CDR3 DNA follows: TGTGCCATCAAGGGGGTCGTCGTGGACACCATATATTTT. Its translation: CAIKGVVVDTIYF.

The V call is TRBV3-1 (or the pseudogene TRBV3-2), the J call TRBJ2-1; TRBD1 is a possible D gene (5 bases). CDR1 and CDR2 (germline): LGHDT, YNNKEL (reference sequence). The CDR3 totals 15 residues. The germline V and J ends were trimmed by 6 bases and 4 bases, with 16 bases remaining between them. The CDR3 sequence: CASSHQGRPYNEQFF. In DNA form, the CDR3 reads TGTGCCAGCAGTCACCAGGGTCGACCTTACAATGAGCAGTTCTTC.

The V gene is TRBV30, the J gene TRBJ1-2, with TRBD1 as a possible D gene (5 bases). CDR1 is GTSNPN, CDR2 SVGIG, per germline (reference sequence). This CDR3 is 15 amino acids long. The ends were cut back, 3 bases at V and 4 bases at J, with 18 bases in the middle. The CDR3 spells CAWSGETVSSYGYTF. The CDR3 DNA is TGTGCCTGGAGCGGTGAGACAGTTTCTTCCTATGGCTACACCTTC.

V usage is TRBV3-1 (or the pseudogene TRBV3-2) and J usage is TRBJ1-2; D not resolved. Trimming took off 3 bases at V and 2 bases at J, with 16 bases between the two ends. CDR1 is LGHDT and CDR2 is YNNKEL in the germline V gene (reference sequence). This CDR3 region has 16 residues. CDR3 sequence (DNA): TGTGCCAGCAGCCAGGAAGGTCGGCGGTTGAACTATGGCTACACCTTC. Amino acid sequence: CASSQEGRRLNYGYTF.

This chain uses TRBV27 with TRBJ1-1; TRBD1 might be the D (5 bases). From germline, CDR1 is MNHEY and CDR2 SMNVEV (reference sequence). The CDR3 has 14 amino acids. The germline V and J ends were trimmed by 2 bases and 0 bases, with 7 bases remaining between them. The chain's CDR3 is CASSLGTLNTEAFF. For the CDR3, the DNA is TGTGCCAGCAGTTTAGGGACTTTGAACACTGAAGCTTTCTTT.

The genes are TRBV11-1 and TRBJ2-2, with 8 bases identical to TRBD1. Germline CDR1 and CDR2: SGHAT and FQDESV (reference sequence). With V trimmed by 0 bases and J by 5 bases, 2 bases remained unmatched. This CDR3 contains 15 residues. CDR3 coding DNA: TGTGCCAGCAGCTTAGCCAGGGGGCGGACCGGGGAGCTGTTTTTT. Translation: CASSLARGRTGELFF.

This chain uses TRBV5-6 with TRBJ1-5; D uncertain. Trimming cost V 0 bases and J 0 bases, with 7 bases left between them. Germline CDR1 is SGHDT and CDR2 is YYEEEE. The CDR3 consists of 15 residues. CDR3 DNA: TGTGCCAGCAGCTTGGCCGGTTATAGCAATCAGCCCCAGCATTTT. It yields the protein CASSLAGYSNQPQHF. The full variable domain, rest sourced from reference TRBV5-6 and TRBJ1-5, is DAGVTQSPTHLIKTRGQQVTLRCSPKSGHDTVSWYQQALGQGPQFIFQYYEEEERQRGNFPDRFSGHQFPNYSSELNVNALLLGDSALYLCASSLAGYSNQPQHFGDGTRLSIL.

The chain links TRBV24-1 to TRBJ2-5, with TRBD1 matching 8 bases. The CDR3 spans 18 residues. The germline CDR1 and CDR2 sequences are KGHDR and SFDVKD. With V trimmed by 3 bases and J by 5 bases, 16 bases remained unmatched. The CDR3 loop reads CATSDANPGQDVCETQYF. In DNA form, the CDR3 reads TGTGCCACCAGTGATGCAAACCCGGGACAGGATGTCTGTGAGACCCAGTACTTC.

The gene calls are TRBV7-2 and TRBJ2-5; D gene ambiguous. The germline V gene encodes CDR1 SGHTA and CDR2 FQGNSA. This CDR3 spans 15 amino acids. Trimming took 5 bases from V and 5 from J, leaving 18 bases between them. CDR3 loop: CASSPQSVQSETQYF. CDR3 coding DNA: TGTGCCAGCAGCCCACAGTCGGTACAAAGCGAGACCCAGTACTTC. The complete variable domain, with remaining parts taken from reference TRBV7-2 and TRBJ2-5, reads GAGVSQSPSNKVTEKGKDVELRCDPISGHTALYWYRQSLGQGLEFLIYFQGNSAPDKSGLPSDRFSAERTGGSVSTLTIQRTQQEDSAVYLCASSPQSVQSETQYFGPGTRLLVL.

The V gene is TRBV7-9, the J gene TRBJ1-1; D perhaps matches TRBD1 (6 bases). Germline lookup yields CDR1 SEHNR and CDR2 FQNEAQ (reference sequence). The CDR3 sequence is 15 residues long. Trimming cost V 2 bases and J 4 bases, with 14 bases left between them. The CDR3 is CASSLSGGGGTEAFF. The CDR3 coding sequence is TGTGCCAGCAGCTTAAGCGGGGGAGGGGGCACTGAAGCTTTCTTT.

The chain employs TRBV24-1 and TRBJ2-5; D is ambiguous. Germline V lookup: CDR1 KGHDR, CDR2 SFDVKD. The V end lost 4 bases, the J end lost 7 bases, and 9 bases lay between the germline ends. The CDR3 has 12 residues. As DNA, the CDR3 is TGTGCCACCAGTGACCCGACTGGGACCCAGTACTTC. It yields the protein CATSDPTGTQYF.

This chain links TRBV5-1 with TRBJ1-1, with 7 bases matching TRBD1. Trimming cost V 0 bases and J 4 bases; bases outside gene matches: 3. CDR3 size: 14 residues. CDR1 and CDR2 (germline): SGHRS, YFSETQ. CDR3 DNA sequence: TGCGCCAGCAGCTTGGCAGGGGGAGTCACTGAAGCTTTCTTT. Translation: CASSLAGGVTEAFF.

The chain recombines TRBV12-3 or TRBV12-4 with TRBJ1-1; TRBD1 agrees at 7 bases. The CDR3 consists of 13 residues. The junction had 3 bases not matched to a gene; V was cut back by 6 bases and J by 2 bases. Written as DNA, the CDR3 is TGTGCCAGCAGCCAGGGGGGTAACACTGAAGCTTTCTTT. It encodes CASSQGGNTEAFF.

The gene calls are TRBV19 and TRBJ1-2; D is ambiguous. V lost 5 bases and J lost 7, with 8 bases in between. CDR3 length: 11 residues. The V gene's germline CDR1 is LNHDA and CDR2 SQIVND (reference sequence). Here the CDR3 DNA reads TGTGCCAGTAGTCTGCTCGGTGGCTACACCTTC. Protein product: CASSLLGGYTF.

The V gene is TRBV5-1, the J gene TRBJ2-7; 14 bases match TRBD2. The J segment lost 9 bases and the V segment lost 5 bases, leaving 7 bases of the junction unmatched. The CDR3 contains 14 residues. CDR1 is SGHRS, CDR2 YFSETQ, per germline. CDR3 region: CASRSGTSGRAQYF. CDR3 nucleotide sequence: TGCGCCAGCAGATCCGGGACTAGCGGGAGAGCGCAGTACTTC.